Detailed here is one T cell receptor beta chain. As yet, its antigen is unknown. J gave up 3 bases and V 5 bases, and 8 bases lay outside the gene matches. Germline V lookup: CDR1 LNHDA, CDR2 SQIVND (reference sequence). The CDR3 length is 15 residues. The sample originates from a study of early T cells in non-severe SARS-CoV-2 infection. Background on the study: Unpaired chains resulted from sequencing bulk RNA of unsorted whole blood.

TCRdb reprocessed the 5' RACE reads via MiXCR and lists one record per CDR3 protein. The sample records some 70,000 distinct CDR3 sequences, 9.5% being singletons. Points from the study as a whole: The study's VDJdb matching favored anti-spike CD8 responses and missed private and CD4 specificities.

The sequenced material came from whole blood. The chain joins TRBV19 to TRBJ2-7, with 9 bases fitting TRBD2. This clonotype originated in an adult who was a healthcare worker with PCR-confirmed SARS-CoV-2 infection or an uninfected control (not recorded which). CDR3: CASSPSGATHYEQYF. DNA for the CDR3: TGTGCCAGTAGTCCTAGCGGGGCTACCCACTACGAGCAGTACTTC.